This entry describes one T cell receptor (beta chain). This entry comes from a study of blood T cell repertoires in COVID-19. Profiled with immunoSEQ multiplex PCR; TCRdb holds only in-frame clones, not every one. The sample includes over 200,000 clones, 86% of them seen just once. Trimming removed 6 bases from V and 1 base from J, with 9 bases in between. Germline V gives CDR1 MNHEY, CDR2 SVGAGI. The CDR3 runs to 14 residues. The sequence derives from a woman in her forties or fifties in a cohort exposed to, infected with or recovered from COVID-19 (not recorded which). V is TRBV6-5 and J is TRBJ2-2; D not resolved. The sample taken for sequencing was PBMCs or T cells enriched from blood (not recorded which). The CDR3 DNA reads TGTGCCAGCAGGGTTTCAGGGAACACCGGGGAGCTGTTTTTT. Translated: CASRVSGNTGELFF.